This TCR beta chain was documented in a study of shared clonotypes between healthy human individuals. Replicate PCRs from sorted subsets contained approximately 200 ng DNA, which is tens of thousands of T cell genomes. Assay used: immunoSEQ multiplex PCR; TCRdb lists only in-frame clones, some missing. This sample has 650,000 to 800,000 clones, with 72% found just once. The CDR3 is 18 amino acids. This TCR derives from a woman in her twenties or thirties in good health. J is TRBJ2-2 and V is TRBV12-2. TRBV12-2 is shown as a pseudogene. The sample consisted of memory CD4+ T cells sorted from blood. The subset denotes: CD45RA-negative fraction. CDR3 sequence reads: CASRLRALRVSDTGELFF. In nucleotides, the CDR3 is TGTGCAAGTCGCTTACGGGCTCTCCGGGTTTCCGACACCGGGGAGCTGTTTTTT.